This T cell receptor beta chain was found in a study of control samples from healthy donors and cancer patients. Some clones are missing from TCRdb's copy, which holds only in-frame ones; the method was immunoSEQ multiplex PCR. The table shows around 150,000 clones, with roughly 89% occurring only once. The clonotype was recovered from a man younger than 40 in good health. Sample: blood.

The CDR3 DNA reads as TGTGCCAGCAGCTCGCGACAGGGGTCCATCTACAATGAGCAGTTCTTC. Translation gives CASSSRQGSIYNEQFF. The chain has TRBV7-6 and TRBJ2-1, with 8 bases matching TRBD1. The CDR3 runs to 16 residues. Germline V CDR1 and CDR2: SGHVS, FNYEAQ. V lost 4 bases and J lost 3; bases outside the gene matches: 8.